What follows is one TCR beta chain and its context. This specimen comes from a study of blood T cell repertoires in COVID-19. Study information: Sites across the United States, Italy and Spain contributed samples from acute and convalescent COVID-19. In each case, the material was cDNA or gDNA derived from T cells, B-cell-depleted T cells, or PBMCs.

Looked up from germline, CDR1 is LNHDA and CDR2 is SQIVND (reference sequence). V was trimmed by 7 bases and J by 6 bases, leaving 19 bases between them. This CDR3 is built from 15 residues. Authors' processing steps: From reference gene primer amplification, estimates of nucleated cell counts were derived. Method: immunoSEQ multiplex PCR; TCRdb's copy keeps in-frame clones and lacks some. V and J calls and clone size are copied from that table; D and trimming were computed from the DNA. Of around 99,000 clones in the sample, around 80% were seen once. Sequenced input: peripheral blood. The chain is built from TRBV19 and TRBJ1-5; possible D gene TRBD1, 6 bases. The clonotype was recovered from an elderly woman with active or convalescent COVID-19. CDR3 coding DNA: TGTGCCAGTACCATCTCAGGGGCCCCAGGTCAGCCCCAGCATTTT. Translating gives CASTISGAPGQPQHF.